This T cell receptor beta chain was identified during a study of CD8 T cells in Susac syndrome. This clonotype showed up just a few times. Germline V gene lookup returns CDR1 LNHDA and CDR2 SQIVND (reference sequence). The CDR3 is 14 amino acids. V dropped 3 bases and J dropped 5; count of bases not matched to a gene: 2. An amount of RNA that ranged from roughly 0.5 to 1 ug was reverse transcribed with random hexamers. Across 54 Vbeta and 13 Jbeta, immunoSEQ multiplex PCR amplified TCR beta CDR3. TCRdb processed the immunoSEQ multiplex PCR reads anew with MiXCR; each CDR3 protein has one entry. The sample has about 190,000 distinct CDR3 sequences, 85% to 95% seen once. Negative isolation was used for CD8+ and CD4+ T cells, and FACS enrichment was applied to TEMRA cells.

This chain uses TRBV19 with TRBJ2-2, with 8 bases matching TRBD1. This TCR came from a human donor in good health. Sequencing was done on a sample of CD4+ T cells from PBMCs. CDR3 nucleotide sequence: TGTGCCAGTAGTATCCAGGGGGCAACCGGGGAGCTGTTTTTT. It codes for CASSIQGATGELFF.